This note documents a single T cell receptor (beta chain) sequence. Its specificity is unknown. The data were obtained in a study of cytomegalovirus exposure and HLA in healthy donors. Study details: The approximately 120 validation repertoires were produced on the same platform as the approximately 620 repertoires of the first cohort. This was reported in a later analysis.

Data came from immunoSEQ multiplex PCR; TCRdb stores just in-frame clones and leaves some out. This table holds about 150,000 clones, about 94% found once. Germline CDR1 reads SGHNT; CDR2 reads YENEEA. This CDR3 comprises 15 residues. Trimming shortened V by 1 base and J by 2 bases, and 8 bases separated the two germline ends. Notes on the study in general: For most TCR sequences rarity was the rule, although some public TCRs occurred in many donors. The study listed around 150 cytomegalovirus-associated TCR beta chains.

Sequencing used PBMCs. The TCR comes from a man between 18 and 35 years old in good health and CMV-seropositive. This chain links TRBV11-3 with TRBJ2-2; TRBD1 might be the D (5 bases). The CDR3 bases are TGTGCCAGCAGCTTAGCTGACAGCAACACCGGGGAGCTGTTTTTT. It encodes CASSLADSNTGELFF.